Reported below is one TCR beta chain. This sample is drawn from a study of blood T cell repertoires in COVID-19. Study details: Acute-phase and convalescent COVID-19 samples originated in the United States, Italy and Spain. Sources were T cells, B-cell-depleted T cells, or PBMCs; the material itself was cDNA or gDNA.

Authors' analysis steps: For nucleated cells, counts were estimated from reference gene primer amplification. Method: immunoSEQ multiplex PCR; TCRdb's copy keeps in-frame clones and lacks some. That table supplies the V and J calls and clone size; D and trimming were determined from the DNA. The sample lists about 190,000 clones, more than 75% seen once, with roughly a sixth in the top ten. Participants' own reports of clinical history determined their cohort assignment. Material: PBMCs or T cells enriched from blood (not recorded which). The receptor comes from a woman aged 50 to 65 with acute COVID-19.

This CDR3 reads CAARQGPLDYGYTF. The DNA of the CDR3 is TGTGCCGCAAGACAGGGACCCTTGGACTATGGCTACACCTTC. This chain joins TRBV19 and TRBJ1-2, with 7 bases lining up with TRBD1. Germline trimming cut 11 bases from V and 3 bases from J; bases unmatched to any gene: 12. Germline CDR1 is LNHDA and CDR2 is SQIVND (reference sequence). The CDR3 spans 14 residues.